This T cell receptor (beta chain) is drawn from a study of blood T cell repertoires in COVID-19. Study-wide context: Whether acute or convalescent, the COVID-19 samples came from the United States, Italy and Spain.

V lost 5 bases and J 1 base, leaving 14 bases between the germline ends. The V gene's germline CDR1 is MDHEN and CDR2 SYDVKM. This CDR3 has 15 amino acids. Repertoires were generated with immunoSEQ multiplex PCR, while TCRdb's copy carries only in-frame clones and drops some. The sample carries 150,000 or so clones, just under 95% recorded once. This TCR came from a woman aged 45 to 65 with acute or convalescent COVID-19. Specimen: peripheral blood. The genes are TRBV28 and TRBJ1-1, with D possibly matching TRBD1 (6 bases). CDR3 region: CASSPRTAGNTEAFF. The CDR3, as DNA: TGTGCCAGCAGTCCCCGGACAGCAGGGAACACTGAAGCTTTCTTT.